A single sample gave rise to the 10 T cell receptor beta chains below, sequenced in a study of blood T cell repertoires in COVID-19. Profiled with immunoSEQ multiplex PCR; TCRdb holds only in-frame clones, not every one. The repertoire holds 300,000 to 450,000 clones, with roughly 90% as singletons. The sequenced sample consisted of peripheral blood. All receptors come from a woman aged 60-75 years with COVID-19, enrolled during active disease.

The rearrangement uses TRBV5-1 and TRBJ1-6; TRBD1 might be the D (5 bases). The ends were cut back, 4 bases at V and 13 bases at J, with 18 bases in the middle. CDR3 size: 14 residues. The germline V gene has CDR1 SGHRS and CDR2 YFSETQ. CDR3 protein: CASSADQGLGPLHF. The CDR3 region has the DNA TGCGCCAGCAGCGCTGACCAGGGTCTAGGGCCCCTCCACTTT.

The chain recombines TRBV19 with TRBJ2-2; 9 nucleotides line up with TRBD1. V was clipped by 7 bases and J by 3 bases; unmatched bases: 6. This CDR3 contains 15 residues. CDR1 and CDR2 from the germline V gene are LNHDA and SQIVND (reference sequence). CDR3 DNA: TGTGCCAGTACCCCCCGGGACAGGGACACCGGGGAGCTGTTTTTT. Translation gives CASTPRDRDTGELFF. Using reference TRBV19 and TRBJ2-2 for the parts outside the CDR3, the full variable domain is DGGITQSPKYLFRKEGQNVTLSCEQNLNHDAMYWYRQDPGQGLRLIYYSQIVNDFQKGDIAEGYSVSREKKESFPLTVTSAQKNPTAFYLCASTPRDRDTGELFFGEGSRLTVL.

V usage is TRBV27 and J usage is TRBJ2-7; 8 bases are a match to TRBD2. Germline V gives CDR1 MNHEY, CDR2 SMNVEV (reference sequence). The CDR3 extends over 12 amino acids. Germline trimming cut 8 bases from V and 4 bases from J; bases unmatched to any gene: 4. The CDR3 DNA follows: TGTGCCAGCCGGGAGGGGCCTTACGAGCAGTACTTC. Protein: CASREGPYEQYF.

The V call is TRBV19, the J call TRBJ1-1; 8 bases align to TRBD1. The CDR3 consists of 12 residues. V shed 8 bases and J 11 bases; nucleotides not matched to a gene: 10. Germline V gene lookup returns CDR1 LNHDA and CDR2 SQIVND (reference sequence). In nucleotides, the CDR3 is TGTGCCAGTCTGGGACAGGCCATCGAGGCTTTCTTT. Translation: CASLGQAIEAFF. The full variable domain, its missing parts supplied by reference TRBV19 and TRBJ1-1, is DGGITQSPKYLFRKEGQNVTLSCEQNLNHDAMYWYRQDPGQGLRLIYYSQIVNDFQKGDIAEGYSVSREKKESFPLTVTSAQKNPTAFYLCASLGQAIEAFFGQGTRLTVV.

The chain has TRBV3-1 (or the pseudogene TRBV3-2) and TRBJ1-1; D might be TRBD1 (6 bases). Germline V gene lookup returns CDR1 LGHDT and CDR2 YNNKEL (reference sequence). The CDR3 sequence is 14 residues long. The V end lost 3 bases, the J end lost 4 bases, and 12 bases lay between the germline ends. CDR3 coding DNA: TGTGCCAGCAGCCAGACGCCACAGGGCACTGAAGCTTTCTTT. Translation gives CASSQTPQGTEAFF.

For the CDR3, the DNA is TGTGCCAGCAGCGTGGGGGGAAAGGGACAACATTGGGAGCAGTACTTC. This codes for CASSVGGKGQHWEQYF. The genes are TRBV5-4 and TRBJ2-7, with D tentatively TRBD1 or TRBD2 (6 bases each). V was trimmed by 4 bases and J by 7 bases, leaving 24 bases between them. Per germline, CDR1 SGHNT and CDR2 YYREEE (reference sequence). This CDR3 comprises 16 residues.

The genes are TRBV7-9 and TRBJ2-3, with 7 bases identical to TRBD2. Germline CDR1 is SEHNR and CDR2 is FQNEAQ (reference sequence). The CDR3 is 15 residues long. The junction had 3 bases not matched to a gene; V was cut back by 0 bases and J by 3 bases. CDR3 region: CASSLASLATDTQYF. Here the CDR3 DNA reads TGTGCCAGCAGCTTAGCGTCACTAGCGACAGATACGCAGTATTTT.

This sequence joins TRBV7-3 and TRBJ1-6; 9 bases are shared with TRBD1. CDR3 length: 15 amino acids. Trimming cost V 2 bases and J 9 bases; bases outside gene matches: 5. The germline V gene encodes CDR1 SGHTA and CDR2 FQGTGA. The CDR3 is CASSLAGQGPSPLHF. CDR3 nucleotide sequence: TGTGCCAGCAGCTTAGCGGGACAGGGTCCTTCACCCCTCCACTTT.

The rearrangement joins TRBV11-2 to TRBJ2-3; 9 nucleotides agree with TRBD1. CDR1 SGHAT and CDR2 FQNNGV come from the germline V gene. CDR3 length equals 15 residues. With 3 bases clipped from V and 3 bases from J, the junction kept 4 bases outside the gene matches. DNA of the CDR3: TGTGCCAGCAGCTTTTGGACAGGGGTGACAGATACGCAGTATTTT. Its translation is CASSFWTGVTDTQYF.

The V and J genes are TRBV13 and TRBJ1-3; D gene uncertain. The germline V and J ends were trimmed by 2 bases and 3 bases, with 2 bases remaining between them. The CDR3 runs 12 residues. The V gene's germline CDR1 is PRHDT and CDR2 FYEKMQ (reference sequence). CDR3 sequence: CASSLRGNTIYF. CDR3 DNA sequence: TGTGCCAGCAGCTTACGTGGAAACACCATATATTTT. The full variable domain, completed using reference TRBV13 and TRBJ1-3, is AAGVIQSPRHLIKEKRETATLKCYPIPRHDTVYWYQQGPGQDPQFLISFYEKMQSDKGSIPDRFSAQQFSDYHSELNMSSLELGDSALYFCASSLRGNTIYFGEGSWLTVV.